These 20 T cell receptor beta chains were sequenced from one sample in a study of OX40 agonist ivuxolimab in advanced cancers. Sequencing was performed with immunoSEQ multiplex PCR; in TCRdb, only in-frame clones are kept and a portion is missing. The sample contains 61,000 or so clones, about 80% of which appear only once. This sample comprised CD4+ or CD8+ T cells sorted from blood, obtained in a trial of the OX40 agonist ivuxolimab. The receptors come from an adult with an advanced solid tumor such as melanoma, head and neck, liver or kidney cancer.

The chain uses TRBV5-1 and TRBJ2-6, with a weak D call TRBD2 (6 bases). Per germline, CDR1 SGHRS and CDR2 YFSETQ. V was cut by 5 bases and J by 11 bases, with 17 bases left in between. The CDR3 is 14 amino acids. CDR3 loop: CASRAGTLPDVLTF. CDR3 DNA: TGCGCCAGCAGAGCCGGGACTCTCCCTGACGTCCTGACTTTC.

This CDR3 reads CRGEDNEQFF. The CDR3, as DNA: TGCAGGGGAGAAGACAATGAGCAGTTCTTC. This rearrangement joins TRBV20-1 to TRBJ2-1; a possible D gene is TRBD2 (5 bases). The CDR3 has 10 amino acids. Germline V gene sequence: CDR1 DFQATT, CDR2 SNEGSKA (reference sequence).

The chain recombines TRBV18 with TRBJ2-4; D is ambiguous. Trimming took off 3 bases at V and 2 bases at J, with 8 bases between the two ends. Germline CDR1 KGHSH, CDR2 LQKENI. This CDR3 region has 14 residues. This chain's CDR3 is CASSPGSPKNIQYF. For the CDR3, the DNA is TGTGCCAGCTCACCCGGCAGTCCCAAAAACATTCAGTACTTC. Full variable domain (missing parts from reference TRBV18 and TRBJ2-4): NAGVMQNPRHLVRRRGQEARLRCSPMKGHSHVYWYRQLPEEGLKFMVYLQKENIIDESGMPKERFSAEFPKEGPSILRIQQVVRGDSAAYFCASSPGSPKNIQYFGAGTRLSVL.

The rearrangement links TRBV7-9 to TRBJ1-1; the match to TRBD1 covers 8 bases. The CDR3 runs to 15 residues. The V gene's germline CDR1 is SEHNR and CDR2 FQNEAQ (reference sequence). V lost 2 bases, J lost 0 bases, and 2 bases stayed unmatched. This chain's CDR3 is CASSLRDRMNTEAFF. The DNA for the CDR3 is TGTGCCAGCAGCTTAAGGGACAGGATGAACACTGAAGCTTTCTTT.

This sequence joins TRBV18 and TRBJ2-3; TRBD2 aligns across 8 bases. CDR1 and CDR2 from the germline V gene are KGHSH and LQKENI. The CDR3 covers 16 residues. J lost 2 bases, V lost 6 bases, and 10 bases had no gene match. CDR3 sequence: CASSSGLAGDTDTQYF. The CDR3 DNA reads TGTGCCAGCTCGAGTGGGCTAGCGGGCGACACAGATACGCAGTATTTT.

In its sample, this clone was seen many times. This chain uses TRBV5-1 with TRBJ1-4; maybe TRBD1 (5 bases). The CDR3 runs to 15 residues. The V gene's germline CDR1 is SGHRS and CDR2 YFSETQ. V lost 2 bases, J lost 2 bases, and 10 bases lay in between. The CDR3: CASSLGVATNEKLFF. The CDR3, as DNA: TGCGCCAGCAGCTTAGGGGTTGCGACTAATGAAAAACTGTTTTTT. Filled out from reference TRBV5-1 and TRBJ1-4, the complete variable domain reads KAGVTQTPRYLIKTRGQQVTLSCSPISGHRSVSWYQQTPGQGLQFLFEYFSETQRNKGNFPGRFSGRQFSNSRSEMNVSTLELGDSALYLCASSLGVATNEKLFFGSGTQLSVL.

The chain is built from TRBV30 and TRBJ1-4; weak D call: TRBD1 (5 bases). This CDR3 has 12 residues. CDR1 is GTSNPN and CDR2 is SVGIG in the germline V gene (reference sequence). The germline V and J ends were trimmed by 0 bases and 15 bases, with 14 bases remaining between them. The chain's CDR3 is CAWSVRDRRVFF. The CDR3 DNA reads as TGTGCCTGGAGTGTAAGGGACCGAAGGGTGTTTTTT. Together with reference TRBV30 and TRBJ1-4, the CDR3 gives the full variable domain: SQTIHQWPATLVQPVGSPLSLECTVEGTSNPNLYWYRQAAGRGLQLLFYSVGIGQISSEVPQNLSASRPQDRQFILSSKKLLLSDSGFYLCAWSVRDRRVFFGSGTQLSVL.

The V call is TRBV30, the J call TRBJ2-1, with D perhaps given as TRBD1 or TRBD2 (6 bases each). Trimming cost V 0 bases and J 6 bases, with 9 bases left between them. There are 13 residues in the CDR3. Germline-derived CDR1 and CDR2 are GTSNPN and SVGIG (reference sequence). In nucleotides, the CDR3 is TGTGCCTGGAGTGTTAAGGGGGGCAATGAGCAGTTCTTC. Residues: CAWSVKGGNEQFF.

A remark on this clone: Additional DNA sequences in this sample encode the identical CDR3. V gene TRBV5-1 combines with J gene TRBJ2-5; D ambiguous. The CDR3 spans 13 residues. The V and J ends lost 2 bases and 1 base respectively, with 6 bases between them. From germline, CDR1 is SGHRS and CDR2 YFSETQ. The CDR3 reads CASSLGGQETQYF. The CDR3 nucleotides read TGCGCCAGCAGCTTAGGCGGCCAAGAGACCCAGTACTTC.

A few counts support this clone. This chain links TRBV7-2 with TRBJ2-1; 9 nucleotides line up with TRBD1. J gave up 4 bases and V 5 bases, and 6 bases lay outside the gene matches. Germline CDR1 is SGHTA and CDR2 is FQGNSA. The CDR3 is 15 amino acids. Written as DNA, the CDR3 is TGTGCCAGCAGCCCAGGAGGACAGGGGTACAATGAGCAGTTCTTC. Translation: CASSPGGQGYNEQFF. The variable domain in full, with the rest retrieved from reference TRBV7-2 and TRBJ2-1, is GAGVSQSPSNKVTEKGKDVELRCDPISGHTALYWYRQSLGQGLEFLIYFQGNSAPDKSGLPSDRFSAERTGGSVSTLTIQRTQQEDSAVYLCASSPGGQGYNEQFFGPGTRLTVL.

The genes are TRBV27 and TRBJ1-2; 8 nucleotides line up with TRBD1. The CDR3 extends over 14 amino acids. V dropped 4 bases and J dropped 2; count of bases not matched to a gene: 3. CDR1 MNHEY and CDR2 SMNVEV come from the germline V gene (reference sequence). The CDR3 region has the DNA TGTGCCAGCAGTTCTGGGACAGGAAACTATGGCTACACCTTC. Translated, it gives CASSSGTGNYGYTF.

The J gene is TRBJ2-1, the V gene TRBV6-5, with 9 bases matching TRBD1. This CDR3 has 15 residues. With 7 bases clipped from V and 5 bases from J, the junction kept 9 bases outside the gene matches. Germline CDR1 reads MNHEY; CDR2 reads SVGAGI. CDR3 sequence: CASTPQGTGNNEQFF. CDR3 coding DNA: TGTGCCAGCACTCCGCAGGGGACAGGGAACAATGAGCAGTTCTTC.

V and J are TRBV19 and TRBJ2-5, with 7 bases matching TRBD1. Germline assignment: CDR1 LNHDA and CDR2 SQIVND (reference sequence). This CDR3 contains 13 residues. Germline trimming cut 5 bases from V and 10 bases from J; bases unmatched to any gene: 10. DNA for the CDR3: TGTGCCAGTAGTCCTTCGACAGGGCTGATCCAGTACTTC. It encodes CASSPSTGLIQYF.

The V and J genes are TRBV19 and TRBJ2-1; 8 positions match TRBD2. J was trimmed by 1 base and V by 6 bases; bases with no gene match: 2. The germline V gene has CDR1 LNHDA and CDR2 SQIVND (reference sequence). This CDR3 contains 14 residues. Written as DNA, the CDR3 is TGTGCCAGTAGGACGGGGGGGTCCTACAATGAGCAGTTCTTC. This codes for CASRTGGSYNEQFF.

The chain couples TRBV11-2 to TRBJ2-5; D is unclear. V lost 4 bases and J lost 5, with 14 bases in between. The CDR3 contains 14 residues. Germline V gives CDR1 SGHAT, CDR2 FQNNGV. CDR3 residues: CASSSSPADETQYF. Written as DNA, the CDR3 is TGTGCCAGCAGCTCTTCTCCTGCGGACGAGACCCAGTACTTC.

This chain connects TRBV6-6 to TRBJ1-4; possible D gene TRBD1, 5 bases. The CDR3 is 14 residues long. The germline V and J ends were trimmed by 6 bases and 7 bases, with 15 bases remaining between them. Germline V gives CDR1 MNHNY, CDR2 SVGAGI (reference sequence). The CDR3 nucleotides are TGTGCCAGCAGGGGCCGGGACTTTCCTGAAAAACTGTTTTTT. It translates to CASRGRDFPEKLFF.

CDR3 sequence: CASSTRTGGSGNQPQHF. The CDR3 nucleotides are TGTGCCAGTAGTACCAGGACAGGGGGGAGTGGCAATCAGCCCCAGCATTTT. V usage is TRBV19 and J usage is TRBJ1-5; 10 nucleotides agree with TRBD1. Trimming at V came to 4 bases and at J to 2 bases, leaving 8 bases not matched to a gene. The CDR3 contains 17 residues. Per germline, CDR1 LNHDA and CDR2 SQIVND (reference sequence).

V gene TRBV28 combines with J gene TRBJ2-1, with 15 bases that match TRBD2. The CDR3 totals 19 residues. Looked up from germline, CDR1 is MDHEN and CDR2 is SYDVKM. The trim removed 4 bases at V and 4 bases at J, leaving 11 bases unmatched. CDR3 nucleotide sequence: TGTGCCAGCAGTTCCCTCGGGACTAGCGGGAGGACGGCTTACAATGAGCAGTTCTTC. Its protein is CASSSLGTSGRTAYNEQFF.

This rearrangement joins TRBV5-8 to TRBJ2-7; TRBD1 matches 8 bases. V trimming: 4 bases; J trimming: 6 bases; junction bases outside the gene matches: 15. Germline V gives CDR1 SGHTS, CDR2 YDEGEE. This CDR3 spans 16 amino acids. Here the CDR3 DNA reads TGTGCCAGCAGCGGGGAGACCGGGACAGGCCCCTTCGAGCAGTACTTC. The encoded protein is CASSGETGTGPFEQYF.

The rearrangement joins TRBV7-9 to TRBJ2-7; D perhaps matches TRBD2 (5 bases). This CDR3 has 13 residues. Between the trimmed V and J ends, which lost 4 bases and 3 bases, there was a span of 10 bases. CDR1 SEHNR and CDR2 FQNEAQ come from the germline V gene (reference sequence). CDR3 sequence: CASSSPEDYEQYF. CDR3 DNA sequence: TGTGCCAGCAGCTCCCCGGAGGACTACGAGCAGTACTTC.